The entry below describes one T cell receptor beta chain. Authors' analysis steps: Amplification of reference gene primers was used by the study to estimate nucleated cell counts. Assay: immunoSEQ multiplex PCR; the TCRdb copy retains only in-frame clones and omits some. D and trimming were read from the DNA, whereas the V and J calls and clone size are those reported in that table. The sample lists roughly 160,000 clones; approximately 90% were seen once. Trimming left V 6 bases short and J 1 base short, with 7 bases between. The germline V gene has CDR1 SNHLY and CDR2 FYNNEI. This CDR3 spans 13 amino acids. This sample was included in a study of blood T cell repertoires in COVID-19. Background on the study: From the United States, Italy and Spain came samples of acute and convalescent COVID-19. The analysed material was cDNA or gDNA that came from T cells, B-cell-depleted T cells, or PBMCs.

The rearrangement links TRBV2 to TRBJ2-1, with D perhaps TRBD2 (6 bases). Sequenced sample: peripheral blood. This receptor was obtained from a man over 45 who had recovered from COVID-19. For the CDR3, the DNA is TGTGCCAGCAGCGGGACTTCCTACAATGAGCAGTTCTTC. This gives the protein CASSGTSYNEQFF. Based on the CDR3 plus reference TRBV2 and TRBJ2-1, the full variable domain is EPEVTQTPSHQVTQMGQEVILRCVPISNHLYFYWYRQILGQKVEFLVSFYNNEISEKSEIFDDQFSVERPDGSNFTLKIRSTKLEDSAMYFCASSGTSYNEQFFGPGTRLTVL.